The entry below gives a single T cell receptor (beta chain) sequence along with its context. What it binds is not known. The CDR3 length is 13 residues. CDR1 MNHNS and CDR2 SASEGT come from the germline V gene. Trimming removed 8 bases from V and 5 bases from J; junction bases left unmatched: 6. The sample belongs to a study of regulatory T cells in long-lasting Graves disease. General study findings and limits: With a small sample size, accuracy may have been reduced. Newly diagnosed Graves' patients had higher TCR diversity than persistent ones.

Regarding time point: newly diagnosed GD, antithyroid drugs for less than 3 months. PBMC-derived RNA was used for the TCR library. To make TCR beta libraries, researchers used iRepertoire HTBI primers and Arm-PCR of CDR3 regions. TCRdb called the multiplex PCR reads again in MiXCR, with one record for every CDR3 protein. This sample has a few hundred thousand distinct CDR3 sequences; roughly a fifth occur once, and the top ten carry roughly 10%. These data were likewise used in another study, on T cells in Graves' hyperthyroidism and ophthalmopathy. Turning to that study: TCR CDR3 regions were first amplified by RT-PCR with HTBI primers.

V gene TRBV6-1 combines with J gene TRBJ2-3; 8 nucleotides agree with TRBD2. The receptor comes from a woman under 40 with Graves disease. The specimen comprised peripheral blood mononuclear cells (PBMCs), sampled at new diagnosis, from a patient treated with antithyroid drugs. CDR3 region: CASRGLAVDTQYF. The CDR3, as DNA: TGTGCCAGCCGCGGACTAGCAGTAGATACGCAGTATTTT.